This is a list of T cell receptor beta chains from one sample in a study of lymphopenia after photon versus proton radiotherapy. The data were produced by immunoSEQ multiplex PCR, yet TCRdb's version contains in-frame clones alone and is incomplete. The sample yields some 70,000 clones, about 89% seen once. The sequencing used peripheral blood, collected from a patient treated with proton-based radiotherapy. The receptor set was obtained from an elderly man with esophageal cancer. Each CDR3 is given without its conserved first and last residue. Fields, in order: V gene, J gene, CDR3 protein.

>TRBV11-2|TRBJ2-7
ASSGGRGRDSYEQY
>TRBV9|TRBJ2-2
ASSVGGARRTGELF
>TRBV19|TRBJ1-5
ASSIAGGIDQPQH
>TRBV10-1|TRBJ1-1
AAADRVGAF
>TRBV9|TRBJ2-6
ASSPRVVWSSGANVLT
>TRBV5-1|TRBJ1-3
ASSLGPRGDGNTIY
>TRBV7-9|TRBJ2-5
ASRILGKETQY
>TRBV10-3|TRBJ2-7
AISESAAGAGEQY
>TRBV5-1|TRBJ2-2
ASSLERTSGSTGELF
>TRBV11-3|TRBJ2-5
ASSLGTGRQETQY
>TRBV6-6|TRBJ1-2
ASSFDRGYDGYT
>TRBV27|TRBJ1-2
ASSPHTGGSYGYT
>TRBV27|TRBJ2-2
ASSFGRNTGELF
>TRBV30|TRBJ1-6
AWSPQWSYNSPLH
>TRBV4-2|TRBJ2-5
ASSQEAVWGETQY
>TRBV12-5|TRBJ2-5
ASGLADRETQY
>TRBV29-1|TRBJ1-3
SVEVGTGNTIY
>TRBV27|TRBJ1-1
ASSEGFMNTEAF
>TRBV28|TRBJ2-4
ASSYGGLAKNIQY
>TRBV7-7|TRBJ2-2
ASSPHPGELF
>TRBV7-9|TRBJ1-1
ASSFGGNNLAF
>TRBV5-8|TRBJ2-2
ASSLYEATNTGELF
>TRBV4-1|TRBJ1-5
ASSQGHGGAGQPQH
>TRBV19|TRBJ2-1
ASTPSSGLALDEQF
>TRBV11-2|TRBJ1-2
ASSLRTEANYGYT
>TRBV2|TRBJ2-2
ASTMGHPDTGELF
>TRBV6-6|TRBJ1-5
ASTTGNQPQH
>TRBV6-6|TRBJ1-1
ASSLEGGAVAF
>TRBV5-1|TRBJ2-6
ASSGLSGRISGANVLT
>TRBV5-6|TRBJ1-2
ASSPRQGAYGYT
>TRBV6-1|TRBJ2-3
ASSEMGGSSADTQY
>TRBV5-4|TRBJ2-2
ASSFSGTRVGWSGELF